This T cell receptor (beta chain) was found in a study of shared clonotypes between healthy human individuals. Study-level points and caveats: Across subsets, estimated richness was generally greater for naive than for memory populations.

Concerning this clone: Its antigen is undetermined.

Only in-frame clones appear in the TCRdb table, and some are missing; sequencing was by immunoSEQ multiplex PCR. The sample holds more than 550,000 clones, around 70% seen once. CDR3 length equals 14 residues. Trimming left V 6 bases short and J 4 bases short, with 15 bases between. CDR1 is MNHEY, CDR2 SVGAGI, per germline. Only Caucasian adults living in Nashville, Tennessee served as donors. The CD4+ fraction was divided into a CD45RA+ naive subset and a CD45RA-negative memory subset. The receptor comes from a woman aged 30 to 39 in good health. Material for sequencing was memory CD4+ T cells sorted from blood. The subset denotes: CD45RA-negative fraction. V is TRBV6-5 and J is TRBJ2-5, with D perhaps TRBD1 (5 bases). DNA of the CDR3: TGTGCCAGCAGGTTAGGGGTTTTGGGAGAGACCCAGTACTTC. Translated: CASRLGVLGETQYF.